The 22 T cell receptor beta chains reported below all come from one sample, sequenced in a study of control samples from healthy donors and cancer patients. The method was immunoSEQ multiplex PCR; TCRdb's version includes in-frame clones alone and lacks a portion of them. The sample includes 170,000 or so clones, 90% of them seen just once. Sequencing used blood. These receptors originate from a woman in her forties or fifties in good health.

This chain connects TRBV29-1 to TRBJ2-7; D is uncertain. The length of the CDR3 is 12 residues. Trimming took off 5 bases at V and 3 bases at J, with 11 bases between the two ends. Germline CDR1 SQVTM, CDR2 ANQGSEA. Written as DNA, the CDR3 is TGCAGCGTTTTCTCGTTAAACTACGAGCAGTACTTC. Amino acids: CSVFSLNYEQYF.

J is TRBJ1-5 and V is TRBV19; 7 bases are a match to TRBD1. The V gene end was trimmed by 4 bases and the J gene end by 7 bases; junction bases not matched to a gene: 7. The CDR3 loop spans 14 amino acids. Germline V gene lookup returns CDR1 LNHDA and CDR2 SQIVND (reference sequence). This CDR3 reads CASSTRQGNQPQHF. CDR3 sequence (DNA): TGTGCCAGTAGTACGAGACAGGGAAACCAGCCCCAGCATTTT.

Only one count was recorded for this clone. The V gene is TRBV7-9, the J gene TRBJ2-6; D is undetermined. V lost 3 bases to trimming and J lost 2 bases, with 11 bases between them. Per germline, CDR1 SEHNR and CDR2 FQNEAQ (reference sequence). This CDR3 contains 16 residues. Written as DNA, the CDR3 is TGTGCCAGCAGCTTCGCCGGGCCCCCTGGGGCCAACGTCCTGACTTTC. Translation gives CASSFAGPPGANVLTF.

The chain employs TRBV7-9 and TRBJ2-5, with TRBD1 matching 7 bases. CDR3 length: 15 amino acids. Germline V gene data show CDR1 as SEHNR and CDR2 as FQNEAQ (reference sequence). V trimming: 4 bases; J trimming: 2 bases; junction bases outside the gene matches: 7. CDR3 loop: CASSYMTGIQETQYF. In DNA form, the CDR3 reads TGTGCCAGCAGCTACATGACAGGGATACAAGAGACCCAGTACTTC.

The rearrangement links TRBV6-5 to TRBJ1-5, with D perhaps TRBD1 (6 bases). This CDR3 is 15 amino acids long. The V end was cut by 6 bases, the J end by 3 bases, with 15 bases between. Germline CDR1 is MNHEY and CDR2 is SVGAGI. CDR3 in DNA: TGTGCCAGCAGGTCCAGAGGGGGTTACAATCAGCCCCAGCATTTT. Its translation is CASRSRGGYNQPQHF.

This chain links TRBV5-5 with TRBJ1-2; D possibly corresponds to TRBD1 (6 bases). The CDR3 covers 14 residues. The ends were cut back, 4 bases at V and 8 bases at J, with 18 bases in the middle. In germline, CDR1 is SGHKS, CDR2 YYEKEE (reference sequence). CDR3 nucleotide sequence: TGTGCCAGCAGCGTGACAGGCGCTTCGCGCGGCTACACCTTC. Residues: CASSVTGASRGYTF.

This rearrangement joins TRBV4-2 to TRBJ2-4; D call uncertain. CDR1 is LGHNA and CDR2 is YNFKEQ in the germline V gene. The length of the CDR3 is 15 residues. V gave up 0 bases and J gave up 3 bases, with 9 bases separating them. CDR3 loop: CASSQEATVKNIQYF. For the CDR3, the DNA is TGTGCCAGCAGCCAAGAGGCCACAGTCAAAAACATTCAGTACTTC.

This clone was observed a handful of times. The rearrangement links TRBV7-9 to TRBJ1-5; 8 bases match TRBD1. The CDR3 loop spans 14 amino acids. CDR1 is SEHNR and CDR2 is FQNEAQ in the germline V gene (reference sequence). V shed 3 bases, J shed 7 bases, and the junction held 5 bases outside the gene matches. CDR3 DNA: TGTGCCAGCAGCTTTCAGGGGGCTGGACAGCCCCAGCATTTT. This codes for CASSFQGAGQPQHF. The whole variable domain, filled in from reference TRBV7-9 and TRBJ1-5, reads DTGVSQNPRHKITKRGQNVTFRCDPISEHNRLYWYRQTLGQGPEFLTYFQNEAQLEKSRLLSDRFSAERPKGSFSTLEIQRTEQGDSAMYLCASSFQGAGQPQHFGDGTRLSIL.

The V and J genes are TRBV5-4 and TRBJ2-5; possible D gene TRBD1, 6 bases. Trimming took 4 bases from V and 4 from J, leaving 14 bases between them. Germline values: CDR1 SGHNT, CDR2 YYREEE (reference sequence). This CDR3 is built from 14 residues. The CDR3 DNA is TGTGCCAGCAGCGCAACAGGGAGACGAGAGACCCAGTACTTC. Protein sequence: CASSATGRRETQYF.

J is TRBJ2-5 and V is TRBV7-8; no definite D call. Looked up from germline, CDR1 is SGHVS and CDR2 is FQNEAQ. The CDR3 covers 15 residues. Trimming cost V 1 base and J 3 bases, with 12 bases left between them. The CDR3 nucleotides are TGTGCCAGCAGCTTAGTCTATGGAGATAAAGAGACCCAGTACTTC. This encodes CASSLVYGDKETQYF.

The V and J genes are TRBV19 and TRBJ1-1; TRBD1 matches 9 bases. This CDR3 comprises 13 residues. The V gene's germline CDR1 is LNHDA and CDR2 SQIVND (reference sequence). J lost 0 bases, V lost 8 bases, and 1 base had no gene match. The CDR3 reads CASGQGMNTEAFF. CDR3 coding DNA: TGTGCCAGTGGACAGGGGATGAACACTGAAGCTTTCTTT.

The genes are TRBV7-3 and TRBJ2-3; 12 bases agree with TRBD2. The CDR3 is 21 residues long. The germline gives CDR1 SGHTA, CDR2 FQGTGA. Trimming cost V 0 bases and J 0 bases; bases outside gene matches: 13. CDR3 amino acids: CASSLTGPLAGGWGSTDTQYF. The DNA of the CDR3 is TGTGCCAGCAGCTTAACGGGGCCACTAGCGGGAGGTTGGGGGAGCACAGATACGCAGTATTTT.

V and J are TRBV3-1 (or the pseudogene TRBV3-2) and TRBJ1-6; D is unresolved. Germline CDR1 LGHDT, CDR2 YNNKEL (reference sequence). V gave up 2 bases and J gave up 4 bases, with 12 bases separating them. The CDR3 totals 16 residues. The CDR3 coding sequence is TGTGCCAGCAGCCAACCGAGGACGGGGTATAATTCACCCCTCCACTTT. The encoded protein is CASSQPRTGYNSPLHF.

The rearrangement links TRBV5-1 to TRBJ2-1; 11 positions match TRBD1. The germline V gene encodes CDR1 SGHRS and CDR2 YFSETQ. This CDR3 comprises 14 residues. Germline trimming cut 4 bases from V and 6 bases from J; bases unmatched to any gene: 3. The DNA for the CDR3 is TGCGCCAGCAGCCGCGGGACAGGGGGCAATGAGCAGTTCTTC. This gives the protein CASSRGTGGNEQFF.

The rearrangement links TRBV5-1 to TRBJ1-6; 8 bases match TRBD1. Germline values: CDR1 SGHRS, CDR2 YFSETQ. The CDR3 length is 15 residues. The V segment lost 4 bases and the J segment 8 bases; nucleotides outside the gene matches: 8. The CDR3 nucleotides are TGCGCCAGCAGCCCTCTTGTGACAGGGGATTCACCCCTCCACTTT. It is translated as CASSPLVTGDSPLHF.

CDR3: CASSSALLAGSTYNEQFF. The CDR3 DNA sequence: TGTGCCAGCAGCTCCGCCCTACTAGCGGGGTCAACCTACAATGAGCAGTTCTTC. The genes are TRBV28 and TRBJ2-1, with 10 bases fitting TRBD2. V was pared by 6 bases and J by 2 bases, with 13 bases of the junction left unmatched. The CDR3 runs 18 residues. CDR1 is MDHEN, CDR2 SYDVKM, per germline.

This clone was detected only once. The chain carries TRBV9 and TRBJ1-1, with D uncertain. Germline lookup yields CDR1 SGDLS and CDR2 YYNGEE. There are 16 residues in the CDR3. Trimming removed 4 bases at V and 0 bases at J, with 16 bases between. CDR3 sequence reads: CASSLGPAGMNTEAFF. CDR3 DNA: TGTGCCAGCAGCCTAGGACCGGCTGGGATGAACACTGAAGCTTTCTTT.

The chain combines TRBV5-5 with TRBJ2-2; 8 bases match TRBD1. From germline, CDR1 is SGHKS and CDR2 YYEKEE (reference sequence). With 7 bases clipped from V and 6 bases from J, the junction kept 5 bases outside the gene matches. The CDR3 consists of 13 residues. The DNA for the CDR3 is TGTGCCAGCCTCTGGACAGGGTCCGGGGAGCTGTTTTTT. It translates to CASLWTGSGELFF. Variable domain in full (rest from reference TRBV5-5 and TRBJ2-2): DAGVTQSPTHLIKTRGQQVTLRCSPISGHKSVSWYQQVLGQGPQFIFQYYEKEERGRGNFPDRFSARQFPNYSSELNVNALLLGDSALYLCASLWTGSGELFFGEGSRLTVL.

As concerns this clone: Other DNA sequences in this sample translate to the same CDR3. The chain couples TRBV18 to TRBJ1-2; a possible D gene is TRBD1 (5 bases). Germline V gives CDR1 KGHSH, CDR2 LQKENI. Trimming cost V 6 bases and J 4 bases, with 12 bases left between them. This CDR3 has 13 residues. CDR3 sequence (DNA): TGTGCCAGCTCGCCCGGGGCAGGCTATGGCTACACCTTC. Amino acid sequence: CASSPGAGYGYTF.

The chain uses TRBV6-5 and TRBJ1-1, with 10 bases identical to TRBD1. This CDR3 region has 16 residues. Trimming cost V 2 bases and J 6 bases; bases outside gene matches: 9. From germline, CDR1 is MNHEY and CDR2 SVGAGI. CDR3 coding DNA: TGTGCCAGCAGTTACGTCCCGGGACAGGGGAAGGCTGAAGCTTTCTTT. Translated: CASSYVPGQGKAEAFF.

J is TRBJ2-7 and V is TRBV28, with a tentative D call TRBD2 (5 bases). V lost 3 bases, J lost 6 bases, and 12 bases lay in between. The CDR3 is 13 amino acids. Germline CDR1 is MDHEN and CDR2 is SYDVKM. CDR3 coding DNA: TGTGCCAGCAGTTTTATGCCCCGGGGCGAGCAGTACTTC. This sequence encodes CASSFMPRGEQYF. The full variable domain, with the rest looked up from reference TRBV28 and TRBJ2-7, is DVKVTQSSRYLVKRTGEKVFLECVQDMDHENMFWYRQDPGLGLRLIYFSYDVKMKEKGDIPEGYSVSREKKERFSLILESASTNQTSMYLCASSFMPRGEQYFGPGTRLTVT.

The gene calls are TRBV28 and TRBJ1-2; no reliable D call. The CDR3 runs 15 residues. Trimming stripped 6 bases from V and 2 bases from J, with 16 bases between. Germline-derived CDR1 and CDR2 are MDHEN and SYDVKM. In nucleotides, the CDR3 is TGTGCCAGCAGGGCCACCCAACTCAGAAACTATGGCTACACCTTC. Translating it yields CASRATQLRNYGYTF.